Shown below are 29 T cell receptor beta chains from a single sample sequenced in a study of T cells after yellow fever vaccination. TCRdb recomputed calls from the 5' RACE reads with MiXCR, one row per CDR3 protein. The table lists 250,000 to 400,000 distinct CDR3 sequences, about 4% of them singletons. The sequences come from PBMCs, collected 5 days after the yellow fever booster vaccination. The receptors stem from a man aged 18 to 35 who received the YFV17D yellow fever vaccine.

The V and J genes are TRBV19 and TRBJ2-2; TRBD2 agrees at 8 bases. The germline V gene encodes CDR1 LNHDA and CDR2 SQIVND (reference sequence). The CDR3 totals 15 residues. V lost 2 bases, J lost 5 bases, and 4 bases stayed unmatched. The CDR3 is CASSISSGGTGELFF. The CDR3 coding sequence is TGTGCCAGTAGTATAAGCTCGGGGGGGACCGGGGAGCTGTTTTTT.

Many counts were recorded for this clonotype. The CDR3 DNA reads as TGTGCCAGCAGTTTACTCCAGGGGGGGCAGTTCTTC. This encodes CASSLLQGGQFF. This chain links TRBV28 with TRBJ2-1; a possible D gene is TRBD1 (7 bases). Germline CDR1 MDHEN, CDR2 SYDVKM. V was pared by 2 bases and J by 12 bases, with 11 bases between. The CDR3 runs to 12 residues.

This clonotype was observed many times. The rearrangement joins TRBV10-3 to TRBJ2-5; D perhaps matches TRBD1 (5 bases). Per germline, CDR1 ENHRY and CDR2 SYGVKD. The CDR3 is made up of 12 amino acids. Trimming removed 3 bases from V and 7 bases from J, with 9 bases in between. CDR3 residues: CAISDREGTQYF. DNA for the CDR3: TGTGCCATCAGTGACAGGGAAGGGACCCAGTACTTC.

This clonotype occurred a few times. This sequence joins TRBV2 and TRBJ1-5; D remains unclear. This CDR3 region has 15 residues. With 4 bases removed from V and 4 bases from J, the gap between germline ends came to 14 bases. The germline V gene encodes CDR1 SNHLY and CDR2 FYNNEI. The CDR3, as DNA: TGTGCCAGCAGTGGGGCGGTCAATAGGAATCAGCCCCAGCATTTT. This translates into CASSGAVNRNQPQHF.

There are a few counts of this clonotype. The genes are TRBV4-2 and TRBJ2-1, with 10 bases matching TRBD2. Trimming at V came to 0 bases and at J to 8 bases, leaving 13 bases not matched to a gene. The CDR3 runs 18 residues. CDR1 is LGHNA and CDR2 is YNFKEQ in the germline V gene. The CDR3 loop is CASSQDDTSGALGDEQFF. CDR3 nucleotides: TGTGCCAGCAGCCAAGATGACACTAGCGGGGCCTTGGGCGATGAGCAGTTCTTC.

The rearrangement uses TRBV5-1 and TRBJ2-5, with D possibly matching TRBD1 (5 bases). Germline lookup yields CDR1 SGHRS and CDR2 YFSETQ. Trimming pared 5 bases from V and 0 bases from J, leaving 11 bases between. The CDR3 extends over 14 amino acids. As DNA, the CDR3 is TGCGCCAGCAGGACAGACCTGTACCAAGAGACCCAGTACTTC. It codes for CASRTDLYQETQYF.

This clonotype has only a few counts. The chain couples TRBV18 to TRBJ2-3, with 7 positions matching TRBD2. Germline values: CDR1 KGHSH, CDR2 LQKENI. CDR3 length: 15 residues. V was clipped by 3 bases and J by 0 bases; unmatched bases: 3. CDR3 DNA: TGTGCCAGCTCACCGCCGGGGGGTAGCACAGATACGCAGTATTTT. This encodes CASSPPGGSTDTQYF.

This clonotype was observed many times. The chain has TRBV6-1 and TRBJ2-7; D is perhaps TRBD1 (5 bases). Germline CDR1 MNHNS, CDR2 SASEGT. V lost 2 bases and J 3 bases, leaving 11 bases between the germline ends. The CDR3 is 14 amino acids. The CDR3 nucleotides read TGTGCCAGCAGTGAATTTAACAGGAACTACGAGCAGTACGTC. Protein sequence: CASSEFNRNYEQYV.

This clonotype was observed at least ten times. The J gene is TRBJ2-7, the V gene TRBV7-2; perhaps TRBD2 as D (7 bases). Trimming pared 3 bases from V and 3 bases from J, leaving 15 bases between. Germline loops: CDR1 SGHTA, CDR2 FQGNSA. CDR3 length: 15 residues. CDR3 amino acids: CASSFGAGAGYEQYV. CDR3 sequence (DNA): TGTGCCAGCAGCTTCGGGGCGGGGGCAGGCTACGAGCAGTACGTC.

This clonotype appeared a few times. The rearrangement uses TRBV4-1 and TRBJ2-2; D call uncertain. The length of the CDR3 is 13 residues. Germline CDR1 MGHRA, CDR2 YSYEKL. Trimming took off 4 bases at V and 5 bases at J, with 8 bases between the two ends. DNA of the CDR3: TGCGCCAGCAGCCCTATGGGTACCGGGGAGCTGTTTTTT. Amino acids: CASSPMGTGELFF.

The CDR3 reads CASSSSDRAYGYTF. CDR3 DNA: TGTGCCAGCAGCTCCTCGGACAGGGCCTATGGCTACACCTTC. This sequence joins TRBV7-6 and TRBJ1-2; TRBD1 agrees at 8 bases. Germline-derived CDR1 and CDR2 are SGHVS and FNYEAQ. CDR3 length: 14 residues. V dropped 4 bases and J dropped 4; count of bases not matched to a gene: 5.

This clonotype was seen only a few times. This sequence joins TRBV28 and TRBJ2-3; TRBD1 matches at 8 bases. The CDR3 runs to 15 residues. The germline V gene encodes CDR1 MDHEN and CDR2 SYDVKM. V lost 2 bases to trimming and J lost 4 bases; unmatched junction nucleotides: 5. CDR3 bases: TGTGCCAGCAGTTTAGGACAGGGAGTTTCAGATACGCAGTATTTT. Encoded protein: CASSLGQGVSDTQYF.

This clonotype has a count of ten or more. V usage is TRBV20-1 and J usage is TRBJ1-1, with a possible D match to TRBD1 (6 bases). The germline V gene encodes CDR1 DFQATT and CDR2 SNEGSKA (reference sequence). There are 14 residues in the CDR3. Trimming left V 3 bases short and J 5 bases short, with 16 bases between. In nucleotides, the CDR3 is TGCAGTGCTAGGCCTGGGACAATCGGGACTGAAGCTTTCTTT. Its protein is CSARPGTIGTEAFF.

This clonotype was seen at least ten times. V usage is TRBV5-1 and J usage is TRBJ2-4; 12 bases align to TRBD1. Per the germline V gene, CDR1 is SGHRS and CDR2 is YFSETQ. Unmatched junction bases numbered 4, after V lost 5 bases and J lost 7 bases. CDR3 length: 14 amino acids. This CDR3 is CASSPGTGGNIQYF. The CDR3 DNA is TGCGCCAGCAGTCCCGGGACAGGGGGCAACATTCAGTACTTC.

The chain combines TRBV7-3 with TRBJ1-1; the D gene is possibly TRBD1 (6 bases). The CDR3 loop spans 13 amino acids. Germline CDR1 and CDR2: SGHTA and FQGTGA. Trimming took off 3 bases at V and 6 bases at J, with 11 bases between the two ends. In nucleotides, the CDR3 is TGTGCCAGCAGCTTTATGGGGGCGTCTGAAGCTTTCTTT. It codes for CASSFMGASEAFF.

This clonotype showed up just a few times. A read error may account for a junction end that differs from germline. The chain uses TRBV24-1 and TRBJ2-1; 7 nucleotides match TRBD1. The V gene's germline CDR1 is KGHDR and CDR2 SFDVKD. The CDR3 runs to 14 residues. The CDR3 DNA reads TGTGCCACCAGTGATCCCAGGACAGGTGAAAGTGAGCAGTTC. Amino acids: CATSDPRTGESEQF.

This clonotype was seen a handful of times. This sequence joins TRBV29-1 and TRBJ1-4; possibly TRBD1 for D (5 bases). V shed 4 bases and J shed 3 bases, with 9 bases lying between them. CDR1 is SQVTM, CDR2 ANQGSEA, per germline. There are 13 residues in the CDR3. CDR3 DNA sequence: TGCAGCGTTGCGGCAGGGTCTAATGAAAAACTGTTTTTT. It translates to CSVAAGSNEKLFF. Filled out from reference TRBV29-1 and TRBJ1-4, the complete variable domain reads SAVISQKPSRDICQRGTSLTIQCQVDSQVTMMFWYRQQPGQSLTLIATANQGSEATYESGFVIDKFPISRPNLTFSTLTVSNMSPEDSSIYLCSVAAGSNEKLFFGSGTQLSVL.

The J gene is TRBJ2-3, the V gene TRBV20-1; D unresolved. Germline values: CDR1 DFQATT, CDR2 SNEGSKA (reference sequence). CDR3 length: 15 residues. With 3 bases removed from V and 0 bases from J, the gap between germline ends came to 13 bases. CDR3 region: CSARSAVTSTDTQYF. CDR3 DNA: TGCAGTGCTAGGTCCGCGGTGACTAGCACAGATACGCAGTATTTT.

This clonotype was found many times. V and J are TRBV20-1 and TRBJ2-6, with TRBD1 matching over 8 bases. CDR3 length equals 15 residues. J lost 0 bases, V lost 2 bases, and 0 bases had no gene match. Per the germline V gene, CDR1 is DFQATT and CDR2 is SNEGSKA (reference sequence). The CDR3 loop reads CSARQGASGANVLTF. In DNA, the CDR3 is TGCAGTGCTAGACAGGGGGCCTCTGGGGCCAACGTCCTGACTTTC.

V gene TRBV23-1 combines with J gene TRBJ2-2, with 11 positions matching TRBD2. TRBV23-1 is identified as an open reading frame with a role that is uncertain. This CDR3 region has 17 residues. V was pared by 3 bases and J by 3 bases, with 6 bases of the junction left unmatched. The CDR3 sequence: CASSHSTSGDYTGELFF. DNA for the CDR3: TGCGCCAGCAGTCACTCGACTAGCGGGGACTACACCGGGGAGCTGTTTTTT.

V gene TRBV6-2 or TRBV6-3 combines with J gene TRBJ2-7, with 8 bases aligning to TRBD1. V lost 6 bases, J lost 0 bases, and 7 bases stayed unmatched. The CDR3 runs 15 residues. The germline gives CDR1 MNHEY, CDR2 SVGEGT. The CDR3 protein is CASSDIRGPSYEQYV. The CDR3 DNA reads TGTGCCAGCAGCGATATCAGGGGGCCCTCCTACGAGCAGTACGTC.

This clonotype was counted a few times. The chain is built from TRBV5-4 and TRBJ2-3; D is tentatively TRBD1 or TRBD2 (5 bases each). CDR1 and CDR2 (germline): SGHNT, YYREEE (reference sequence). The ends were cut back, 4 bases at V and 0 bases at J, with 15 bases in the middle. This CDR3 is 16 amino acids long. The CDR3 reads CASSTPGTPSTDTQYF. The CDR3 nucleotides read TGTGCCAGCAGCACGCCGGGGACGCCTAGCACAGATACGCAGTATTTT.

This clonotype has a handful of counts. J is TRBJ2-1 and V is TRBV5-1, with 12 positions matching TRBD2. Trimming took 3 bases from V and 6 from J; bases not matched to a gene: 7. Germline V gene lookup returns CDR1 SGHRS and CDR2 YFSETQ. The CDR3 is made up of 16 amino acids. CDR3 bases: TGCGCCAGCAGCTCCCCCGGGACTAGCGGGTTCAATGAGCAGTTCTTC. As protein: CASSSPGTSGFNEQFF. Drawing the rest from reference TRBV5-1 and TRBJ2-1, the complete variable domain is KAGVTQTPRYLIKTRGQQVTLSCSPISGHRSVSWYQQTPGQGLQFLFEYFSETQRNKGNFPGRFSGRQFSNSRSEMNVSTLELGDSALYLCASSSPGTSGFNEQFFGPGTRLTVL.

The sample holds a few counts of this clonotype. The chain is built from TRBV14 and TRBJ2-3; D gene uncertain. Germline V gives CDR1 SGHDN, CDR2 FVKESK. CDR3 length equals 16 residues. V was cut by 1 base and J by 2 bases, with 13 bases left in between. The CDR3 is CASSQGSSPITDTQYF. CDR3 bases: TGTGCCAGCAGCCAAGGGTCCAGCCCTATCACAGATACGCAGTATTTT.

The chain employs TRBV5-4 and TRBJ1-2; D is possibly TRBD1 (5 bases). Trimming left V 3 bases short and J 7 bases short, with 19 bases between. The length of the CDR3 is 15 residues. Germline V gene data show CDR1 as SGHNT and CDR2 as YYREEE (reference sequence). Here the CDR3 reads CASSSLRERGSGYTF. The DNA for the CDR3 is TGTGCCAGCAGCTCACTTCGGGAGAGGGGTTCTGGCTACACCTTC.

This clonotype was seen only a few times. This chain uses TRBV20-1 with TRBJ1-1; D gene unclear. CDR3 length: 14 residues. Germline lookup yields CDR1 DFQATT and CDR2 SNEGSKA (reference sequence). The V gene lost 2 bases and the J gene lost 0 bases, with 10 bases spanning the gap. The CDR3 region has the DNA TGCAGTGCTAGAATACAGCTTATGAACACTGAAGCTTTCTTT. Translated: CSARIQLMNTEAFF.

This clonotype was picked up a small number of times. This chain joins TRBV6-5 and TRBJ1-5; D not certain. The V and J ends lost 0 bases and 6 bases respectively, with 6 bases between them. CDR3 length: 13 amino acids. The germline V gene encodes CDR1 MNHEY and CDR2 SVGAGI. The CDR3 nucleotides read TGTGCCAGCAGTTACTCGTATGGTCAGCCCCAGCATTTT. It is translated as CASSYSYGQPQHF.

This clonotype was observed a handful of times. This chain joins TRBV6-5 and TRBJ1-1, with D possibly matching TRBD1 (5 bases). The CDR3 extends over 15 amino acids. The V gene lost 0 bases and the J gene lost 5 bases, with 13 bases spanning the gap. CDR1 MNHEY and CDR2 SVGAGI come from the germline V gene. CDR3 residues: CASSYSRVWGTEAFF. CDR3 sequence (DNA): TGTGCCAGCAGTTACTCCCGGGTATGGGGGACTGAAGCTTTCTTT.

The chain recombines TRBV5-1 with TRBJ2-5; 12 positions match TRBD2. Germline V gives CDR1 SGHRS, CDR2 YFSETQ. After removal of 1 base from V and 5 bases from J, the junction contained 6 bases not matched to a gene. CDR3 size: 16 residues. The CDR3 loop is CASSLFPSGGAETQYF. The DNA of the CDR3 is TGCGCCAGCAGCTTGTTTCCTAGCGGGGGGGCTGAGACCCAGTACTTC.